This T cell receptor beta chain was documented in a study of cytomegalovirus exposure and HLA in healthy donors. A single count supports this clone. With 60 Vbeta and 13 Jbeta primers, the PCR was carried out. The protocol was immunoSEQ multiplex PCR, while the TCRdb copy is restricted to in-frame clones and leaves out a portion. Among about 130,000 clones listed, about 71% were seen once. The CDR3 covers 15 residues. CDR1 is MDHEN and CDR2 is SYDVKM in the germline V gene. Trimming at V came to 6 bases and at J to 7 bases, leaving 11 bases not matched to a gene. The receptor's source is a woman in her sixties or seventies in good health and CMV-seropositive. This sequence joins TRBV28 and TRBJ1-5; TRBD1 aligns across 8 bases. The sequencing input was PBMCs. This CDR3 reads CASRVPQGAGQPQHF. The CDR3 nucleotides are TGTGCCAGCAGGGTGCCGCAGGGGGCAGGACAGCCCCAGCATTTT.